This T cell receptor (beta chain) was obtained from a study of T cell repertoires in cytomegalovirus infection. Looked up from germline, CDR1 is MGHRA and CDR2 is YSYEKL. This CDR3 comprises 12 residues. This clonotype has just one count. Antigen unknown. One junction end disagrees with the germline gene, perhaps due to a read error. Study-level findings and limits: CMV-specific TCR beta clonotypes restricted by HLA-C dominated the ex vivo response.

TCRdb re-called the reads through MiXCR, storing one row per CDR3 protein. The table shows around 250,000 distinct CDR3 sequences, with approximately 15% occurring only once. The sample taken for sequencing was CD8+ T cells from PBMCs. This sequence joins TRBV4-1 and TRBJ1-1; D is unresolved. The sequence was collected from a human donor in good health (CMV status not recorded). Some clones in this sample may be carry-over from other donors' samples. CDR3 protein: CASSHGNTGAFF. The CDR3 coding sequence is TGCGCCAGCAGCCATGGGAACACTGGAGCTTTCTTT.